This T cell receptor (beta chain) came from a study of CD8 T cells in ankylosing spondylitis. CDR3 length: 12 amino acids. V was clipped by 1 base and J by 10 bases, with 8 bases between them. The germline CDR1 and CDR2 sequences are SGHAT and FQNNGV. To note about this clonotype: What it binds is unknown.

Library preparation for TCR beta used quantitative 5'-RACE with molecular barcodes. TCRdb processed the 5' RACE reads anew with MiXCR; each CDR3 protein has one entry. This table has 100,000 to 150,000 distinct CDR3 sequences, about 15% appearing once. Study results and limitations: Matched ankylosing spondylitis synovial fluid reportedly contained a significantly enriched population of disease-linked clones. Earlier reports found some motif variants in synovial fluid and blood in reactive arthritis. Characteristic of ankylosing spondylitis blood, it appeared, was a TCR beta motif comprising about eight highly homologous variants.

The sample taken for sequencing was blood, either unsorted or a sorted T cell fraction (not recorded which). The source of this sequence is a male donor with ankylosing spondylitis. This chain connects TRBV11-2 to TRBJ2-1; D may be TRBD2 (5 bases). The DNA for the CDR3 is TGTGCCAGCAGCTTAGGGGCTAGCGAGCAGTTCTTC. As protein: CASSLGASEQFF.